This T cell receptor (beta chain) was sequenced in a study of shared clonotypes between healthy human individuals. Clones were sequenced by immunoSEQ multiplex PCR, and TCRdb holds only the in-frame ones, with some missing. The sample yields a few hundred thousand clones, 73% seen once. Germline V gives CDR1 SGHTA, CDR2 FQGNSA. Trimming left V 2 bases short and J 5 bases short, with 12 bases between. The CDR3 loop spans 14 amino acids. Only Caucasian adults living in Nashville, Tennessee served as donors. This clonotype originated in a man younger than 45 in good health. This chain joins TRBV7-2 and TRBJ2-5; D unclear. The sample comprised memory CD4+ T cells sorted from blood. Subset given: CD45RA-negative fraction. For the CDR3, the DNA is TGTGCCAGCAGCTTAATCGGGTATGGGGAGACCCAGTACTTC. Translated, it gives CASSLIGYGETQYF.